This T cell receptor beta chain came from a study of blood T cell repertoires in COVID-19. Study-level background: Italy, Spain and the United States were the sources of the convalescent and acute COVID-19 samples. From T cells, B-cell-depleted T cells, or PBMCs came the material, which was cDNA or gDNA.

How the authors handled the data: For nucleated cells, counts were estimated from reference gene primer amplification. Using immunoSEQ multiplex PCR, the repertoire was profiled, and TCRdb retains in-frame clones only, with some absent. V, J and clone size are taken as reported in that table, and D and trimming were inferred from the DNA itself. The sample consists of around 440,000 clones, approximately 90% of them appearing once. V dropped 4 bases and J dropped 4; count of bases not matched to a gene: 13. The length of the CDR3 is 16 residues. Per the germline V gene, CDR1 is MNHNS and CDR2 is SASEGT. The Seattle patients, enrolled during active infection, were followed longitudinally.

The material sequenced was peripheral blood. This chain links TRBV6-1 with TRBJ2-7; 7 bases match TRBD1. This clonotype originated in a woman aged 45-65 years with COVID-19, enrolled during active disease. CDR3 residues: CASSVNSGRGIYEQYF. The CDR3 nucleotides read TGTGCCAGCAGTGTTAATTCCGGCAGGGGGATATACGAGCAGTACTTC.